This T cell receptor beta chain originates from a study of blood T cell repertoires in COVID-19. Study overall: The United States, Italy and Spain provided the acute and convalescent COVID-19 samples. Sources were T cells, B-cell-depleted T cells, or PBMCs; the material itself was cDNA or gDNA.

Source study methods: Nucleated cell counts were estimated from reference gene primer amplification. Generated by immunoSEQ multiplex PCR, the TCRdb table keeps only in-frame clones and is missing some. That table is the source of V, J and clone size, and D and trimming were worked out from the DNA. This table holds 100,000 or so clones, almost 90% found once. This receptor was identified in a human donor in a cohort sampled during active COVID-19. The sequenced sample consisted of peripheral blood.

This CDR3 reads CASSPRGPDTQYF. The CDR3 coding sequence is TGTGCCAGCAGCCCTCGCGGCCCAGATACGCAGTATTTT. The chain is built from TRBV7-9 and TRBJ2-3; unclear D gene. Trimming stripped 5 bases from V and 4 bases from J, with 10 bases between. CDR3 length: 13 amino acids. In germline, CDR1 is SEHNR, CDR2 FQNEAQ (reference sequence).